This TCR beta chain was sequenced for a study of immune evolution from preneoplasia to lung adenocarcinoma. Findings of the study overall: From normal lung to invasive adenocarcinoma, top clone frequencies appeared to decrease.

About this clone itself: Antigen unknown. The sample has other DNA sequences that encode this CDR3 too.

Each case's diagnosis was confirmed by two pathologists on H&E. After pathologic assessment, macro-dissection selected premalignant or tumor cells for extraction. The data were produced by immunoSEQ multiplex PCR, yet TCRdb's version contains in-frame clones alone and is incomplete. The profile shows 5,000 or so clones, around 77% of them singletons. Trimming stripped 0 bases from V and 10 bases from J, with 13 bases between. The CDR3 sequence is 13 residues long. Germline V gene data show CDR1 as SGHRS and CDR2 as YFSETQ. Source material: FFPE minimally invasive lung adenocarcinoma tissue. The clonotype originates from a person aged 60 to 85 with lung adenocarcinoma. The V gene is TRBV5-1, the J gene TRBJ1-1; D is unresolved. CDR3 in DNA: TGCGCCAGCAGCTTGGATCAGCTTAGACGAGCTTTCTTT. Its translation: CASSLDQLRRAFF. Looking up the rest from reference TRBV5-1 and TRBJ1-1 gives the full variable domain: KAGVTQTPRYLIKTRGQQVTLSCSPISGHRSVSWYQQTPGQGLQFLFEYFSETQRNKGNFPGRFSGRQFSNSRSEMNVSTLELGDSALYLCASSLDQLRRAFFGQGTRLTVV.